Listed below are T cell receptor beta chains from one sample, sequenced in a study of cytotoxic CD8 clonotypes in ibrutinib-treated CLL. The repertoire was sequenced with immunoSEQ multiplex PCR; TCRdb's copy has only in-frame clones and lacks some. This sample has 25,000 or so clones; 62% occur once, and the top ten carry about 14%. The sample was PBMCs, taken before ibrutinib treatment. These receptors were collected from a human donor with chronic lymphocytic leukemia. The CDR3 runs from the conserved cysteine through the conserved F or W. The order of the fields is J gene, D gene, V gene, clone size, CDR3 DNA, CDR3 protein. The D gene is left open where the match is weak. Size is stated for part of the rows, as once, few or many counts, or as a class when the clone is expanded.

>TRBJ2-6|-|TRBV27|-
TGTGCCAGCAGTTTTGAATCTGGGGCCAACGTCCTGACTTTC
CASSFESGANVLTF
>TRBJ2-5|-|TRBV5-4|-
TGTGCCAGCAGCTTATTCACAGTAGAGACCCAGTACTTC
CASSLFTVETQYF
>TRBJ1-2|TRBD1|TRBV29-1|-
TGCAGCGTTGAAGGGTTGACAGGGTCATTTTTTCATGGCTACACCTTC
CSVEGLTGSFFHGYTF
>TRBJ2-5|TRBD2|TRBV6-5|-
TGTGCCAGCAGAGACGTACGGGGGGGAGAGACCCAGTACTTC
CASRDVRGGETQYF
>TRBJ1-1|TRBD1|TRBV18|medium-sized
TGTGCCAGCTCACCCGTCGGACAGGGATTGAACACTGAAGCTTTCTTT
CASSPVGQGLNTEAFF
>TRBJ2-3|TRBD1|TRBV5-5|-
TGTGCCAGCATGGAACAGGGGAGCACAGATACGCAGTATTTT
CASMEQGSTDTQYF
>TRBJ2-7|-|TRBV5-1|-
TGCGCCAGCAGCCCAAGGTGGGGAGGCTCCTACGAGCAGTACTTC
CASSPRWGGSYEQYF
>TRBJ2-7|-|TRBV7-7|few
TGTGCTAGCAGCTTAGGGGGGGGCTCCTACGAGCAGTACTTC
CASSLGGGSYEQYF
>TRBJ2-3|-|TRBV5-1|-
TGCGCCAGCAGCTTGACGGGGTCCGATACGCAGTATTTT
CASSLTGSDTQYF
>TRBJ1-6|-|TRBV7-3|once
TGTGCCAGCAGCTTAACAGGGCAGAGCCATTCACCCCTCCACTTT
CASSLTGQSHSPLHF
>TRBJ1-2|TRBD1|TRBV28|-
TGTGCCAGCGCTCAAGACAGGGTATATATCTATGGCTACACCTTC
CASAQDRVYIYGYTF
>TRBJ1-5|-|TRBV5-1|-
TGCGCCAGCAGCGTGAGGGACACCCTCAATCAGCCCCAGCATTTT
CASSVRDTLNQPQHF
>TRBJ2-7|TRBD2|TRBV19|few
TGTGCCAGTAGTATACTAGCGGGAGGCTCCTACGAGCAGTACTTC
CASSILAGGSYEQYF
>TRBJ2-3|-|TRBV7-9|-
TGTGCCAGCAGCTTAGAGTTTAGAGATACGCAGTATTTT
CASSLEFRDTQYF
>TRBJ2-7|TRBD1|TRBV5-1|-
TGCGCCAGCGCCTTTTCTCCGGGACAGGGGATCTCCTACGAGCAGTACTTC
CASAFSPGQGISYEQYF
>TRBJ2-3|-|TRBV5-1|-
TGCGCCAGCAGCTTGGCCGAGCGGGCAACAGATACGCAGTATTTT
CASSLAERATDTQYF
>TRBJ1-1|-|TRBV19|-
TGTGCCAGTAGTATAAATCAGGGCAACATGAACACTGAAGCTTTCTTT
CASSINQGNMNTEAFF
>TRBJ2-7|TRBD2|TRBV4-2|-
TGTGCCAGCAGCCCGCCGACTAGCGGGTCCCCACGCGAGCAGTACTTC
CASSPPTSGSPREQYF
>TRBJ2-1|-|TRBV6-5|-
TGTGCCAGCAGTTACTCATGGGGCGCGGGAAGGAATGAGCAGTTCTTC
CASSYSWGAGRNEQFF
>TRBJ1-6|TRBD1|TRBV5-1|-
TGCGCCAGCAGCGGTTGGGCAGGGGGAAGGTCACCCCTCTACTTT
CASSGWAGGRSPLYF
>TRBJ2-1|-|TRBV7-9|medium-sized
TGTGCCAGCAGCTTGGGGGGCCAGGTTGAGCAGTTCTTC
CASSLGGQVEQFF
>TRBJ2-5|-|TRBV2|-
TGTGCCAGCAGTGACAGGGGTGGCCAAGAGACCCAGTACTTC
CASSDRGGQETQYF
>TRBJ1-4|-|TRBV5-1|-
TGCGCCAGCAGCTTGGCCCTCACAGGAACTAATGAAAAACTGTTTTTT
CASSLALTGTNEKLFF
>TRBJ1-4|-|TRBV7-8|once
TGTGCCAGCAGCGCCGGTAGGGTCAGTCTCAGGGAAAAACTGTTTTTT
CASSAGRVSLREKLFF
>TRBJ2-1|TRBD1|TRBV28|few
TGTGCCAGCAGTCAACGACAGGGGACAAGGGACAATGAGCAGTTCTTC
CASSQRQGTRDNEQFF
>TRBJ2-7|-|TRBV4-1|-
TGCGCCAGCAGCCAATACGAGGCAGGAGCCTACGAGCAGTACTTC
CASSQYEAGAYEQYF
>TRBJ1-3|TRBD1|TRBV25-1|few
TGTGCCAGCAGTGAAGATATTCGGACAGGCTCTGGAAACACCATATATTTT
CASSEDIRTGSGNTIYF
>TRBJ2-5|-|TRBV11-1|-
TGTGCCAGCAGCTTGTGGGGGAGTCCTGGAGAGACCCAGTACTTC
CASSLWGSPGETQYF
>TRBJ2-7|TRBD1|TRBV11-3|-
TGTGCCAGCAGCCAAAGATCAGGGACAGCCTACGAGCAGTACTTC
CASSQRSGTAYEQYF
>TRBJ1-1|-|TRBV5-1|-
TGCGCCAGCAGCTTGACCTCTCATATAGAGGCTTTCTTT
CASSLTSHIEAFF
>TRBJ2-5|-|TRBV10-3|few
TGTGCCATCAGTGAATGGGACCAAGAGACCCAGTACTTC
CAISEWDQETQYF
>TRBJ2-1|-|TRBV4-2|few
TGTGCCAGCAGCCAAGATCGTGCGAGGAATGAGCAGTTCTTC
CASSQDRARNEQFF
>TRBJ2-3|-|TRBV30|-
TGTGCCTGGAGCCCCAACAGGGAAAGGCAGTATTTT
CAWSPNRERQYF
>TRBJ2-5|TRBD2|TRBV7-6|-
TGTGCACAAAACTGCGGGACTAGCGGCGCCCCACAAGAGACCCAGTACTTC
CAQNCGTSGAPQETQYF
>TRBJ2-7|TRBD1|TRBV7-9|-
TGTGCCAGCAGGTCCAGTCCCGGGACAGGGACTTACGAGCAGTACTTC
CASRSSPGTGTYEQYF
>TRBJ2-2|TRBD2|TRBV7-9|-
TGTGCCAGCAGTCTCGGACTAGCGGGGTCGATCGGGGAGCTGTTTTTT
CASSLGLAGSIGELFF
>TRBJ1-1|-|TRBV10-3|-
TGTGCCATCTCTGGGGGCGTGGGGGTACAGACGGCTTTCTTT
CAISGGVGVQTAFF
>TRBJ1-1|TRBD1|TRBV7-3|few
TGTGCCAGCGGGGGGACAGCAAACACTGAAGCTTTCTTT
CASGGTANTEAFF
>TRBJ2-1|-|TRBV9|-
TGTGCCAGCAGCGTGATAGGGAACCACAATGAGCAGTTCTTC
CASSVIGNHNEQFF
>TRBJ1-4|TRBD1|TRBV19|-
TGTGCCAGTCACCCCCGGACAGGGAATGAAAAACTGTTTTTT
CASHPRTGNEKLFF
>TRBJ1-5|-|TRBV27|-
TGTGCCAGCAGTGACCCGAGGGGCAGGGACGGTTATAGCAATCAGCCCCAGCATTTT
CASSDPRGRDGYSNQPQHF
>TRBJ2-3|-|TRBV7-6|-
TGTGCCAGCAGCTTAGCCATTCAAGGGGGTGGCACAGATACGCAGTATTTT
CASSLAIQGGGTDTQYF
>TRBJ1-1|-|TRBV27|few
TGTGCCAGCAGTACAGGGCGGATGAACACTGAAGCTTTCTTT
CASSTGRMNTEAFF
>TRBJ2-7|TRBD1|TRBV4-3|-
TGCGCCAGCAGCCAAGATCTGTGGGACAGCTCCTACGAGCAGTACTTC
CASSQDLWDSSYEQYF
>TRBJ1-1|TRBD1|TRBV5-1|few
TGCGCCAGCAGAGACAGGGGGCAAGCGAACACTGAAGCTTTCTTT
CASRDRGQANTEAFF
>TRBJ2-3|-|TRBV12-5|-
TGTGCTAGTGGTTTCCGGGACACAGATACGCAGTATTTT
CASGFRDTDTQYF
>TRBJ1-5|TRBD1|TRBV28|-
TGTGCCAGCAGTTTTGGCATCGGGACAGTCAATCAGCCCCAGCATTTT
CASSFGIGTVNQPQHF
>TRBJ2-7|-|TRBV1|-
TGCACCAGCAGCCAAGATTATTCTTTGTGGCGCTACGAGCAGTACTTC
CTSSQDYSLWRYEQYF
>TRBJ2-1|TRBD1|TRBV2|few
TGTGCCAGCAGTGAAGGTCGGACAGGGAATGGCAATGAGCAGTTCTTC
CASSEGRTGNGNEQFF
>TRBJ1-2|-|TRBV6-6|-
TGTGCCAGCAGGACGACAGGAGATAACTATGGCTACACCTTC
CASRTTGDNYGYTF
>TRBJ1-2|-|TRBV6-1|-
TGTGCCAGCAGTGAGCCGAATTACTATGGCTACACCTTC
CASSEPNYYGYTF
>TRBJ1-1|-|TRBV9|-
TGTGCCAGCAGCGTAGGTGGACTCCTGAACACTGAAGCTTTCTTT
CASSVGGLLNTEAFF